One TCR beta chain is described in this entry. This record belongs to a study of blood T cell repertoires in COVID-19. Study as a whole: PBMCs, B-cell-depleted T cells, or T cells were the source of the cDNA or gDNA that made up the material.

V lost 1 base, J lost 2 bases, and 15 bases lay in between. The CDR3 is 16 residues long. From germline, CDR1 is SGHTA and CDR2 FQGNSA. The protocol was immunoSEQ multiplex PCR, while the TCRdb copy is restricted to in-frame clones and leaves out a portion. The sample holds 85,000 to 95,000 clones, 90% to 95% seen once. The sequence was obtained from a woman aged 50 to 60 in a cohort sampled during active COVID-19. This rearrangement joins TRBV7-2 to TRBJ2-7, with a tentative D call TRBD1 (5 bases). The specimen sequenced was peripheral blood. The CDR3 reads CASSLGRQSPTYEQYF. CDR3 DNA sequence: TGTGCCAGCAGCTTAGGGAGACAGTCGCCTACCTACGAGCAGTACTTC. The entire variable domain, with the rest obtained from reference TRBV7-2 and TRBJ2-7, is as follows: GAGVSQSPSNKVTEKGKDVELRCDPISGHTALYWYRQSLGQGLEFLIYFQGNSAPDKSGLPSDRFSAERTGGSVSTLTIQRTQQEDSAVYLCASSLGRQSPTYEQYFGPGTRLTVT.